Listed below are T cell receptor beta chains from one sample, sequenced in a study of blood T cells in healthy people across ages. TCRdb re-derived calls from the 5' RACE reads in MiXCR, one entry per CDR3 protein. There are over 600,000 distinct CDR3 sequences in the sample; about half occur only once, and 15% to 20% lies in the top ten. The sample was blood. These receptor sequences come from a man older than 75 in good health. Both conserved end residues are part of each CDR3. The D gene is left open where the match is weak. Not every row has a clone size; where given, it reads once, few, many or a size class.

CASGIPGAGGSGEQFF,TGTGCCAGCGGAATCCCTGGGGCGGGAGGTTCCGGAGAGCAGTTCTTC,TRBJ2-1,TRBV6-2/TRBV6-3,.,TRBD2,16
CSARNPSKYNEQFF,TGCAGTGCTAGGAACCCTAGCAAATACAATGAGCAGTTCTTC,TRBJ2-1,TRBV20-1,few,.,14
CASSFFSYNEQFF,TGTGCCAGCAGTTTTTTCAGTTACAATGAGCAGTTCTTC,TRBJ2-1,TRBV27,.,.,13
CASSQAVAGWVQFF,TGCGCCAGCAGCCAAGCGGTCGCCGGCTGGGTTCAGTTCTTC,TRBJ2-1,TRBV4-3,.,.,14
CASSATHRNQQYF,TGTGCCAGCAGCGCGACCCATAGGAACCAGCAGTACTTC,TRBJ2-7,TRBV5-8,.,.,13
CVSSETYEGTGANVLTF,TGTGTCAGCTCAGAGACGTACGAGGGTACTGGGGCCAACGTCCTGACTTTC,TRBJ2-6,TRBV18,.,.,17
CASSWDGGGTNTQYF,TGCGCCAGCAGCTGGGACGGGGGAGGAACAAATACGCAGTATTTT,TRBJ2-3,TRBV5-1,.,.,15
CASSLATSGRGYTQYF,TGTGCCAGCAGCTTGGCAACTAGCGGGAGGGGATATACGCAGTATTTT,TRBJ2-3,TRBV5-5,few,TRBD2,16
CASRGGDTEAFF,TGTGCCAGCAGAGGCGGTGACACTGAAGCTTTCTTT,TRBJ1-1,TRBV6-6,.,.,12
CASSTQVSNEKLFF,TGTGCCAGCAGTACCCAGGTTTCTAATGAAAAACTGTTTTTT,TRBJ1-4,TRBV12-3/TRBV12-4,.,.,14
CASSLSWASGGTADEQFF,TGTGCCAGCAGCTTAAGTTGGGCTAGCGGTGGAACCGCGGATGAGCAGTTCTTC,TRBJ2-1,TRBV11-3,.,TRBD2,18